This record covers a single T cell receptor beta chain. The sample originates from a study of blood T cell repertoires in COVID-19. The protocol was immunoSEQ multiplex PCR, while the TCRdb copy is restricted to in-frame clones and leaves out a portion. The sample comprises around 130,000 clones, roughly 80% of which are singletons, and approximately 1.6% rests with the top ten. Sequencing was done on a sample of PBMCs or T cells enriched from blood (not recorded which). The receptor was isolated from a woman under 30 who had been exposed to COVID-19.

The chain's CDR3 is CASSQLGSGEGGYTF. CDR3 coding DNA: TGTGCCAGCAGCCAGCTGGGTTCAGGGGAGGGTGGCTACACCTTC. The V and J genes are TRBV3-1 (or the pseudogene TRBV3-2) and TRBJ1-2; the D gene is possibly TRBD1 (6 bases). The CDR3 spans 15 residues. Germline values: CDR1 LGHDT, CDR2 YNNKEL (reference sequence). V lost 3 bases and J lost 7, with 18 bases in between.